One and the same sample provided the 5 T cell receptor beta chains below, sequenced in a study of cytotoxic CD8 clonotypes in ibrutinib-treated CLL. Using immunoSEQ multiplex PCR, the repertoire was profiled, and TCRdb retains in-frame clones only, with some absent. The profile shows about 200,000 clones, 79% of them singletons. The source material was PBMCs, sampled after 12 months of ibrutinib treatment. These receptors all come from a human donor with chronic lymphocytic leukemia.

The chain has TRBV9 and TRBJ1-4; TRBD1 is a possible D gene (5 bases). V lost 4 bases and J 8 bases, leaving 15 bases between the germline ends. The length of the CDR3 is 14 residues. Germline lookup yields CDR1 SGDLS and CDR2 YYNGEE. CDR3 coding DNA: TGTGCCAGCAGCTCCCATGGGGCAGGAGAAAAACTGTTTTTT. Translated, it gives CASSSHGAGEKLFF.

CDR3 residues: CASSLGQNLGNTIYF. CDR3 DNA: TGTGCCAGCAGCCTCGGACAGAACCTTGGAAACACCATATATTTT. V gene TRBV5-5 combines with J gene TRBJ1-3; perhaps TRBD1 as D (6 bases). Trimming left V 4 bases short and J 3 bases short, with 14 bases between. The CDR3 runs 15 residues. The germline gives CDR1 SGHKS, CDR2 YYEKEE (reference sequence).

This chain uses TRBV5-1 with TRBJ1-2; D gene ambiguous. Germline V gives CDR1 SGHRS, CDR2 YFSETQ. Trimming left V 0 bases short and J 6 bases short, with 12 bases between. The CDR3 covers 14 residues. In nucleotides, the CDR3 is TGCGCCAGCAGCTTGGTCTCGGCAGCCGATGGCTACACCTTC. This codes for CASSLVSAADGYTF.

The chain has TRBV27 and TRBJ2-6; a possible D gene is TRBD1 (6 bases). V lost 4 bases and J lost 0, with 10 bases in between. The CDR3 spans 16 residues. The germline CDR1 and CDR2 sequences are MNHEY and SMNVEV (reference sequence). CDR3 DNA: TGTGCCAGCAGTTCAGACAGGAGCTCTGGGGCCAACGTCCTGACTTTC. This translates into CASSSDRSSGANVLTF.

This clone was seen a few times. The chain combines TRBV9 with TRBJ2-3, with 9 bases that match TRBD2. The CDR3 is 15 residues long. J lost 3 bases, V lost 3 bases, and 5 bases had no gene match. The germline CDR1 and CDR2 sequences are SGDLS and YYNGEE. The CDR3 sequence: CASSDSLAGTDTQYF. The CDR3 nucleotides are TGTGCCAGCAGCGACAGTCTAGCGGGAACAGATACGCAGTATTTT.